Below, 18 T cell receptor beta chains from the same sample are listed, as sequenced in a study of tissue T cells after allogeneic stem cell transplantation. Time point noted: mouse harvest day 7 after allogeneic transplant. Mouse grafts combined 10^7 T-cell-depleted bone marrow cells with 10^6 splenic CD5+ T cells. The repertoire was sequenced with immunoSEQ multiplex PCR; TCRdb's copy has only in-frame clones and lacks some. The repertoire holds about 10,000 clones, about two fifths seen once, with about 1.9% in the top ten. Sequenced sample: skin. Every receptor here comes from a female BALB/c mouse given C57BL/6 T cells with graft-versus-host disease after an allogeneic hematopoietic cell transplant.

This clone was counted only a few times. Gene names and germline match the mouse. The read comes to an end 1 residue before the CDR3 does, leaving the germline J gene to fill in the end. The chain has TRBV17 and TRBJ1-3; D unresolved. The germline gives CDR1 MNHDT, CDR2 YYDKIL. CDR3 size: 13 residues. V was trimmed by 8 bases and J by 0 bases, leaving 8 bases between them. The DNA read from the CDR3 is TGTGCTAGCGGAACAAATTCTGGAAATACGCTCTAT. Amino acid sequence: CASGTNSGNTLY. The full-length CDR3 reads as CASGTNSGNTLYF.

This clone has just one count. The genes and germline here are from mouse. The read is 1 residue too short to cover the CDR3 end, so that end is filled in from the germline J gene. V and J are TRBV23 and TRBJ1-4. The CDR3 contains 14 residues. Per germline, CDR1 KGHTA and CDR2 FQNQQP. The CDR3: CSSSQSGTNERLFF. The CDR3 bases that were read are TGCTCCAGCAGTCAATCAGGGACCAACGAAAGATTATTT.

This clone was counted between two and nine times. Each gene name is a mouse one. The read ends 1 residue shy of where the CDR3 ends; the end is completed using the germline J gene. The chain is built from TRBV2 and TRBJ2-1; tentative D call: TRBD2 (5 bases). The CDR3 is 15 amino acids. Per germline, CDR1 LGHNA and CDR2 YSYQKL. Trimming took off 0 bases at V and 1 base at J, with 7 bases between the two ends. The CDR3 sequence: CASSQDGVNYAEQFF. CDR3 DNA, as far as it was read: TGTGCCAGCAGCCAAGATGGGGTGAACTATGCTGAGCAGTTC.

As for this clone: The genes and germline here are from mouse. The read ends 1 residue early relative to the CDR3; the germline J gene fills the gap. This sequence joins TRBV12-2 and TRBJ1-3, with 12 positions matching TRBD1. CDR1 is SGHLS and CDR2 is HYDKME in the germline V gene. V shed 2 bases and J 2 bases; nucleotides not matched to a gene: 0. CDR3 length: 15 residues. CDR3 protein: CASSRDRGPGNTLYF. The sequenced CDR3 bases are TGTGCCAGCTCTCGGGACAGGGGGCCTGGAAATACGCTCTAT. Filled out from reference TRBV12-2 and TRBJ1-3, the complete variable domain reads NSGVVQSPRYIIKGKGERSILKCIPISGHLSVAWYQQTQGQELKFFIQHYDKMERDKGNLPSRFSVQQFDDYHSEMNMSALELEDSAVYFCASSRDRGPGNTLYFGEGSRLIVV.

The sample holds a few counts of this clone. Gene and germline names: mouse. The CDR3 end falls 1 residue outside the read, so it is completed with the germline J gene. This sequence joins TRBV26 and TRBJ2-3, with no clear D. Germline V gives CDR1 KGHPV, CDR2 FQNQEV (reference sequence). V was clipped by 5 bases and J by 3 bases, with 6 bases between them. This CDR3 region has 12 residues. The CDR3 reads CASSTVAETLYF. The covered CDR3 bases are TGTGCCAGCAGTACGGTGGCAGAAACGCTGTAT.

Only a few counts were recorded for this clone. The genes are named according to mouse. The read comes to an end 1 residue before the CDR3 does, leaving the germline J gene to fill in the end. The chain combines TRBV26 with TRBJ2-7; TRBD2 might be the D (7 bases). The CDR3 extends over 15 amino acids. CDR1 and CDR2 (germline): KGHPV, FQNQEV (reference sequence). Trimming pared 4 bases from V and 0 bases from J, leaving 13 bases between. The CDR3 sequence is CASSPRGGPSYEQYF. The CDR3 bases that were read are TGTGCCAGCAGTCCCCGAGGGGGGCCCTCCTATGAACAGTAC.

A remark on this clone: The genes and germline here are from mouse. The sequenced fragment ends 1 residue before the CDR3 boundary, so the rest is inferred from the germline J gene. The chain has TRBV26 and TRBJ1-1, with D hard to call. Germline V gene data show CDR1 as KGHPV and CDR2 as FQNQEV (reference sequence). CDR3 length: 14 residues. Trimming removed 0 bases from V and 1 base from J, with 6 bases in between. CDR3 bases read: TGTGCCAGCAGTCTGTCGCGCAGAAACACAGAAGTCTTC. Protein: CASSLSRRNTEVF. The whole CDR3 sequence is CASSLSRRNTEVFF. Full variable domain (rest looked up from reference TRBV26 and TRBJ1-1): NSKVIQTPRYLVKGQGQKAKMRCIPEKGHPVVFWYQQNKNNEFKFLINFQNQEVLQQIDMTEKRFSAECPSNSPCSLEIQSSEAGDSALYLCASSLSRRNTEVFFGKGTRLTVV.

On this clone itself: Genes and germline come from the mouse. The read finishes 1 residue shy of the CDR3 end, and the germline J gene is used to complete it. The V gene is TRBV12-1, the J gene TRBJ1-2; D call uncertain. Trimming removed 4 bases at V and 4 bases at J, with 6 bases between. Germline V gene lookup returns CDR1 SGHSN and CDR2 HYEKVE. This CDR3 region has 11 residues. Incomplete CDR3 DNA: TGTGCCAGCTCCCCCCCCTCCGACTACACC. Protein sequence: CASSPPSDYT. The whole CDR3 protein is CASSPPSDYTF.

Regarding this clone: Genes here carry mouse names. The missing CDR3 end, 1 residue past where the read stops, is filled in from the germline J gene. This chain links TRBV26 with TRBJ2-5; D possibly corresponds to TRBD2 (6 bases). V was pared by 4 bases and J by 2 bases, with 7 bases between. This CDR3 region has 13 residues. The germline CDR1 and CDR2 sequences are KGHPV and FQNQEV (reference sequence). The DNA read from the CDR3 is TGTGCCAGCAGTCAACTGGGCCAAGACACCCAGTAC. It is translated as CASSQLGQDTQY. The entire CDR3 protein is CASSQLGQDTQYF.

By sample fraction, this clone is medium-sized. Any gene name here is a mouse gene name. Coverage ceases 1 residue before the CDR3 finishes, and the germline J gene fills in the end. This same CDR3 is encoded by further DNA sequences in the sample. This rearrangement joins TRBV26 to TRBJ1-3, with D possibly being TRBD1 (6 bases). V was clipped by 6 bases and J by 0 bases, with 6 bases between them. Germline-derived CDR1 and CDR2 are KGHPV and FQNQEV (reference sequence). CDR3 length equals 13 residues. CDR3 loop: CASRTGSGNTLYF. CDR3 bases read: TGTGCCAGCAGGACAGGTTCTGGAAATACGCTCTAT.

On this clone itself: The gene names given are mouse names. The read ends 1 residue shy of where the CDR3 ends; the end is completed using the germline J gene. The V and J genes are TRBV26 and TRBJ2-4, with TRBD1 as a possible D gene (6 bases). The V and J ends lost 4 bases and 0 bases respectively, with 8 bases between them. This CDR3 is 14 amino acids long. In germline, CDR1 is KGHPV, CDR2 FQNQEV (reference sequence). CDR3 sequence reads: CASSHQGSQNTLYF. CDR3 DNA (partial): TGTGCCAGCAGTCATCAGGGGAGTCAAAACACCTTGTAC.

About this clone: Germline and genes here are mouse. The read stops 1 residue short of the end of the CDR3; the missing end is completed from the germline J gene. The rearrangement links TRBV26 to TRBJ2-7; D could derive from TRBD1 or TRBD2 (5 bases each). Germline CDR1 reads KGHPV; CDR2 reads FQNQEV (reference sequence). This CDR3 contains 15 residues. The V end was cut by 3 bases, the J end by 6 bases, with 18 bases between. Partial CDR3 DNA: TGTGCCAGCAGTCTCGGGGCAGGGCCCCTTATTGAACAGTAC. Residues: CASSLGAGPLIEQY. The whole CDR3 is CASSLGAGPLIEQYF.

A note on this clone: Gene names refer to mouse genes. CDR3 DNA (partial): TGTGCCAGCAGCTCAGGGGACGGAAACACAGAAGTCTTC. As protein: CASSSGDGNTEVF. The entire CDR3 reads CASSSGDGNTEVFF. The genes are TRBV15 and TRBJ1-1; weak D call: TRBD1 (6 bases). Read coverage stops 1 residue before the CDR3 terminus; the germline J gene supplies the remainder. Germline CDR1 reads SGHND; CDR2 reads FRSKSL. The CDR3 sequence is 14 residues long. Trimming removed 6 bases at V and 1 base at J, with 12 bases between.

As concerns this clone: The genes and germline here are from mouse. Sequencing ends 1 residue short of the CDR3 end; the germline J gene provides the rest. The gene calls are TRBV15 and TRBJ2-2; D uncertain. The V gene's germline CDR1 is SGHND and CDR2 FRSKSL. The CDR3 has 12 residues. V lost 2 bases, J lost 2 bases, and 0 bases lay in between. CDR3 amino acids: CASSLNTGQLYF. The covered CDR3 bases are TGTGCCAGCAGTTTAAACACCGGGCAGCTCTAC.

This clone was picked up a small number of times. Germline and genes: mouse. Read data end 1 residue before the CDR3 end; the end is taken from the germline J gene. The chain has TRBV26 and TRBJ1-6; no clear D. TRBJ1-6 counts as an open reading frame of uncertain function. In germline, CDR1 is KGHPV, CDR2 FQNQEV (reference sequence). The CDR3 is made up of 13 amino acids. V was pared by 2 bases and J by 5 bases, with 4 bases between. Incomplete CDR3 DNA: TGTGCCAGCAGTCTGGGCAATAATTCGCCCCTCTAC. Amino acids: CASSLGNNSPLY. The whole CDR3 protein reads CASSLGNNSPLYF.

Points on this clone: Genes and germline come from the mouse. Read coverage stops 1 residue before the CDR3 terminus; the germline J gene supplies the remainder. This rearrangement joins TRBV5 to TRBJ2-5, with D possibly being TRBD2 (6 bases). The CDR3 sequence is 14 residues long. Germline CDR1 reads LGHNA; CDR2 reads YNLKQL (reference sequence). Trimming cost V 1 base and J 2 bases, with 7 bases left between them. CDR3 in amino acids: CASSQAGVQDTQYF. CDR3 DNA (partial): TGTGCCAGCAGCCAAGCTGGGGTCCAAGACACCCAGTAC.

This clone was counted only a few times. Any gene name here is a mouse gene name. The read falls 1 residue short of the CDR3 end, and the missing part is taken from the germline J gene. V usage is TRBV24 and J usage is TRBJ2-2; TRBD1 matches 8 bases. Germline CDR1 KGHTA, CDR2 FRNEEI. The CDR3 sequence is 15 residues long. Unmatched junction bases numbered 0, after V lost 3 bases and J lost 0 bases. The CDR3: CASSLQGANTGQLYF. Incomplete CDR3 DNA: TGTGCCAGCAGTCTACAGGGGGCAAACACCGGGCAGCTCTAC.

Points on this clone: Gene names refer to mouse genes. The CDR3 bases that were read are TGTGCCAGCACTCGGGACTGGGGGGGCTATGCTGAGCAGTTC. Its protein is CASTRDWGGYAEQF. The full CDR3 protein reads CASTRDWGGYAEQFF. The chain couples TRBV26 to TRBJ2-1; TRBD2 matches at 13 bases. The CDR3 goes on 1 residue after the read ends, and that part is filled in from the germline J gene. The CDR3 contains 15 residues. Per germline, CDR1 KGHPV and CDR2 FQNQEV (reference sequence). V was clipped by 7 bases and J by 3 bases; unmatched bases: 3.